The sequence of this TCR beta chain was determined in a study of breast tumors, draining lymph nodes, adjacent tissues. TCRdb independently ran MiXCR on the multiplex PCR reads; one entry per CDR3 protein. The repertoire holds tens of thousands of distinct CDR3 sequences, with 35% to 50% as singletons. V trimming: 3 bases; J trimming: 5 bases; junction bases outside the gene matches: 3. This CDR3 contains 14 residues. Germline V CDR1 and CDR2: SGDLS, YYNGEE. The TCR was taken from a female donor with breast cancer. Some clones in this sample may be carry-over from other donors' samples. The sequencing input was breast tumor tissue. The chain links TRBV9 to TRBJ2-3, with 10 bases that match TRBD1. DNA of the CDR3: TGTGCCAGCAGCGGTGGGACAGGGGAAGATACGCAGTATTTT. Its protein is CASSGGTGEDTQYF.